A selection of T cell receptor beta chains follows, all from one sample in a study of CD8+ T cells in alopecia areata. Sequencing used immunoSEQ multiplex PCR; TCRdb keeps in-frame clones, though not all of them. Of around 200,000 clones in the sample, about three fifths were seen once. Sequenced material: CD4+ T cells sorted from blood, taken at week 4, from a patient treated with tofacitinib. These receptors originate from a human donor with alopecia areata. CDR3s include the opening cysteine and the closing phenylalanine or tryptophan. D genes are given only for firm matches. The size of a clone is reported for some rows only, either as once, few or many, or as a class for expanded clones.

>11|once|TRBV30|TRBJ1-1|NA
TGTGCCTGGAGTGTAGGGGGTGAAGCTTTCTTT
CAWSVGGEAFF
>16|few|TRBV25-1|TRBJ2-1|TRBD1
TGTGCCAGCAGCTGGGGAGGGACAGGGGGAAAGAATGAGCAGTTCTTC
CASSWGGTGGKNEQFF
>15|NA|TRBV7-9|TRBJ2-6|NA
TGTGCCAGCAGCTTCTGGGGAGCTGGGGCCAACGTCCTGACTTTC
CASSFWGAGANVLTF
>14|NA|TRBV5-1|TRBJ2-7|TRBD2
TGCGCCAGCAGCTTGTCTAGCGGGGAACTCGAGCAGTACTTC
CASSLSSGELEQYF
>15|NA|TRBV25-1|TRBJ2-1|NA
TGTGCCAGCAGTGAATGGCAGCGGGCGCTGGGGGGGCAGTTCTTC
CASSEWQRALGGQFF
>12|NA|TRBV29-1|TRBJ1-1|TRBD1
TGCAGCTCTGCCAAGGGACAGACTGAAGCTTTCTTT
CSSAKGQTEAFF
>16|NA|TRBV7-2|TRBJ1-5|NA
TGTGCCAGCAGCTCCAGGAGGGGGGGCATAAATCAGCCCCAGCATTTT
CASSSRRGGINQPQHF
>16|few|TRBV5-1|TRBJ1-1|NA
TGCGCCAGCAGCTTGTCCGACAGGACGAGGAACACTGAAGCTTTCTTT
CASSLSDRTRNTEAFF
>13|few|TRBV6-5|TRBJ1-1|NA
TGTGCCAGCAGTTACTCGTTTCAGGGTGAAGCTTTCTTT
CASSYSFQGEAFF
>16|NA|TRBV11-3|TRBJ1-2|NA
TGTGCCAGCAGCTTAGAGGGACGGATGGGAAACTATGGCTACACCTTC
CASSLEGRMGNYGYTF
>14|NA|TRBV7-3|TRBJ2-6|NA
TGTGCCAGCAGCTCATCAGGATTGACCAACGTCCTGACTTTC
CASSSSGLTNVLTF
>12|NA|TRBV9|TRBJ2-3|NA
TGTGCCAGCAGCGTAGGGATAGATACGCAGTATTTT
CASSVGIDTQYF
>13|NA|TRBV4-3|TRBJ1-2|NA
TGCGCCAGCAGCCAAGACAGATATTATGGCTACACCTTC
CASSQDRYYGYTF
>15|NA|TRBV7-2|TRBJ1-2|NA
TGTGCCAGCAGCTTAGAGGCCGGACCGCCCTATGGCTACACCTTC
CASSLEAGPPYGYTF
>14|few|TRBV2|TRBJ2-3|NA
TGTGCCAGCAGGGCCGGGGCGGACACAGATACGCAGTATTTT
CASRAGADTDTQYF
>12|NA|TRBV29-1|TRBJ2-7|NA
TGCAGCGTGGAGTTTGGGGCAGGTGAGCAGTACTTC
CSVEFGAGEQYF
>14|few|TRBV15|TRBJ1-2|TRBD1
TGTGCCACCAGCAGAGGACAGGGAGGCTATGGCTACACCTTC
CATSRGQGGYGYTF
>14|NA|TRBV4-2|TRBJ2-5|TRBD2
TGTGCCAGCAGTCCAGCGGGGGGGCTAGAGACCCAGTACTTC
CASSPAGGLETQYF
>15|NA|TRBV6-5|TRBJ1-4|TRBD1
TGTGCCAGCAGACCTCACAGGGGAGCTAATGAAAAACTGTTTTTT
CASRPHRGANEKLFF
>13|NA|TRBV30|TRBJ2-5|NA
TGTGCCTGGAGACGGGGCCAGGGGGAGACCCAGTACTTC
CAWRRGQGETQYF
>13|NA|TRBV6-5|TRBJ2-1|NA
TGTGCCAGCAGTTACCTCCGGGGTAATGAGCAGTTCTTC
CASSYLRGNEQFF
>13|NA|TRBV5-1|TRBJ1-1|NA
TGCGCCAGCAGCTTCGTAGGATTTACTGAAGCTTTCTTT
CASSFVGFTEAFF
>14|NA|TRBV18|TRBJ2-5|NA
TGTGCCAGCTCACCACGGGCAGCTCAAGAGACCCAGTACTTC
CASSPRAAQETQYF
>14|few|TRBV7-2|TRBJ1-2|NA
TGTGCCAGCAGCTTAGGGGGCGTTGGGGCGGGCTACACCTTC
CASSLGGVGAGYTF
>16|few|TRBV27|TRBJ2-2|TRBD1
TGTGCCAGCAGTTTGAGGACAGGGGGGAACACCGGGGAGCTGTTTTTT
CASSLRTGGNTGELFF
>13|few|TRBV4-1|TRBJ1-4|TRBD1
TGCGCCAGCAGTCCCGGGACAGGGACGGCACTGTTTTTT
CASSPGTGTALFF
>15|NA|TRBV2|TRBJ2-2|NA
TGTGCCAGCAGTGAAGCGGGAAGGGTAGGCGGGGAGCTGTTTTTT
CASSEAGRVGGELFF
>15|NA|TRBV19|TRBJ2-6|NA
TGTGCCAGTAGTCCCTTTATCACTGGGGCCAACGTCCTGACTTTC
CASSPFITGANVLTF
>12|NA|TRBV29-1|TRBJ1-2|TRBD1
TGCAGCTCCGACAGGGGGGTCGATGGCTACACCTTC
CSSDRGVDGYTF
>14|NA|TRBV15|TRBJ2-7|NA
TGTGCCACCAGCAGAGATTTCCAGGCCTACGAGCAGTACTTC
CATSRDFQAYEQYF
>15|NA|TRBV29-1|TRBJ2-1|TRBD2
TGCAGCGCCCCAGCCGGGACTAGCGGGGGGAGTGAGCAGTTCTTC
CSAPAGTSGGSEQFF
>14|NA|TRBV6-5|TRBJ1-5|NA
TGTGCCAGCAGTACTAACAGGGATCTTCAGCCCCAGCATTTT
CASSTNRDLQPQHF
>14|NA|TRBV7-9|TRBJ1-4|TRBD1
TGTGCCAGCAGAACGGGACAGGGGAGAGAAAAACTGTTTTTT
CASRTGQGREKLFF
>16|NA|TRBV30|TRBJ2-4|NA
TGTGCCTGGACCCCAAGGAGTCGACTAGCCAAAAACATTCAGTACTTC
CAWTPRSRLAKNIQYF
>14|few|TRBV18|TRBJ1-1|NA
TGTGCCAGCTCACCGGGGTTCTCGAACACTGAAGCTTTCTTT
CASSPGFSNTEAFF
>14|NA|TRBV5-1|TRBJ1-6|NA
TGCGCCAGCGGCCCTGGGACGGAGAATTCACCCCTCCACTTT
CASGPGTENSPLHF
>14|NA|TRBV6-1|TRBJ1-1|NA
TGTGCCAGCGAGGAGATTAGGGTCGGGACTGAAGCTTTCTTT
CASEEIRVGTEAFF
>14|NA|TRBV10-1|TRBJ2-3|NA
TGCGCCAGCAGTGAAGAACCGCGCACAGATACGCAGTATTTT
CASSEEPRTDTQYF
>11|NA|TRBV10-3|TRBJ1-2|NA
TGTGCCATCACCGACAGTAATGGCTACACCTTC
CAITDSNGYTF
>16|NA|TRBV4-3|TRBJ1-5|NA
TGCGCCAGCAGCCAAGATTGGCAGGGTGGCGGTCAGCCCCAGCATTTT
CASSQDWQGGGQPQHF
>13|NA|TRBV5-6|TRBJ2-5|NA
TGTGCCAGCAGCTTGGGAGAACAAGAGACCCAGTACTTC
CASSLGEQETQYF
>16|NA|TRBV5-1|TRBJ2-5|TRBD2
TGCGCCAGTAACGTCTTTAGCGGGGGAAGTGGGGAGACCCAGTACTTC
CASNVFSGGSGETQYF
>13|NA|TRBV6-5|TRBJ1-5|NA
TGTGCCAGCAGGGGGGATAGCAATCAGCCCCAGCATTTT
CASRGDSNQPQHF